This T cell receptor beta chain originates from a study of T cells expressing NK-cell markers. The overall study: Repertoires of TCR beta were obtained from T cells sorted as CD3+CD56+NKG2C+, CD3+CD56+NKG2C- and CD3+CD56-NKG2C+.

CDR1 and CDR2 from the germline V gene are SNHLY and FYNNEI. The CDR3 is 13 amino acids. TCR beta libraries carry UMIs added by 5'RACE template switching. No DNA is given; TCRdb re-called the 5' RACE reads and lists each CDR3 protein once. The table lists 500,000 to 700,000 distinct CDR3 sequences, with 3% to 4.5% in the top ten. The source is a man aged 18-30 years in good health. V and J are TRBV2 and TRBJ2-3. Source material: blood T cells: a sorted CD56 or NKG2C T cell subset, CD4+ or CD8+ T cells, or bulk PBMC T cells (not recorded which). The CDR3 is CASSELSTDTQYF.